A selection of T cell receptor beta chains follows, all from one sample in a study of Ad26.COV2.S vaccination and SARS-CoV-2 variants. TCRdb's copy holds only in-frame clones and misses some; the assay was immunoSEQ multiplex PCR. The profile shows 300,000 to 350,000 clones, about 89% of them singletons. This sample comprised peripheral blood, obtained in a trial of Ad26.COV2.S vaccine versus placebo. These receptors originate from a person aged 18-60 years who received the Ad26.COV2.S COVID-19 vaccine or a placebo. The CDR3 runs from the conserved cysteine through the conserved F or W. The D gene is left open where the match is weak. Size values are once, few and many counts, or a class for expanded clones, and some rows have none.

V gene	D gene	clone size	J gene	CDR3 DNA	CDR3 protein
TRBV15	TRBD2	-	TRBJ2-1	TGTGCCACCAGCAGAGGCCGGCGAGCGGGAGGTCACAATGAGCAGTTCTTC	CATSRGRRAGGHNEQFF
TRBV7-2	-	-	TRBJ1-1	TGTGCCAGCAGCTTACGCCGCATTTCTAGGGCTTCGAACACTGAAGCTTTCTTT	CASSLRRISRASNTEAFF
TRBV11-2	TRBD2	-	TRBJ2-1	TGTGCCAGCAGCCCCAAACTAGCGTCGACGGGGAATGAGCAGTTCTTC	CASSPKLASTGNEQFF
TRBV7-9	-	-	TRBJ2-4	TGTGCCAGCAGCTCTCTACAGCTTCTAGCCAAAAACATTCAGTACTTC	CASSSLQLLAKNIQYF
TRBV19	TRBD2	-	TRBJ2-7	TGTGCCAGTAGTATCCAGGCTAGCGGGGACGAGCAGTACTTC	CASSIQASGDEQYF
TRBV24-1	TRBD1	-	TRBJ2-2	TGTGCCACCGGCCAAGGACAGGGTTTTGCCGCAAACACCGGGGAGCTGTTTTTT	CATGQGQGFAANTGELFF
TRBV7-9	-	-	TRBJ2-7	TGTGCCAGCAGCTTGGGTCCCACTTCCTACGAGCAGTACTTC	CASSLGPTSYEQYF
TRBV6-5	-	-	TRBJ2-2	TGTGCCAGCAGGGACAGAACGAACACCGGGGAGCTGTTTTTT	CASRDRTNTGELFF
TRBV7-9	TRBD2	-	TRBJ2-3	TGTGCCAGCAGCTTAGCGGGAGGGAGCACAGATACGCAGTATTTT	CASSLAGGSTDTQYF
TRBV5-1	-	-	TRBJ2-6	TGCGCCAGCAGCTTGTCAGGGTCTGGGGCCAACGTCCTGACTTTC	CASSLSGSGANVLTF
TRBV3-1/TRBV3-2	TRBD1	once	TRBJ2-5	TGTGCCAGCAGCCGACGGGACAGCGAAGAGACCCAGTACTTC	CASSRRDSEETQYF
TRBV5-1	-	once	TRBJ2-3	TGCGCCAGCAGCTTGGGGCCAGACCTGGGCACAGATACGCAGTATTTT	CASSLGPDLGTDTQYF
TRBV5-1	-	-	TRBJ1-5	TGCGCCAGCAGCTTGGGAGGGTTCGATCAGCCCCAGCATTTT	CASSLGGFDQPQHF
TRBV6-5	TRBD1	-	TRBJ2-5	TGTGCCAGCAGTAAAAACCAGGGGGCTAGAGAGACCCAGTACTTC	CASSKNQGARETQYF
TRBV7-2	TRBD2	-	TRBJ2-3	TGTGCCAGCAGCGACAGCGGGGGGGCTCGATCAGATACGCAGTATTTT	CASSDSGGARSDTQYF
TRBV5-8	-	-	TRBJ2-7	TGTGCCAGCAGCTACGGGACACCAAATTACGAGCAGTACTTC	CASSYGTPNYEQYF
TRBV29-1	TRBD1	-	TRBJ2-7	TGCAGCGCTATCGACAGGGGGCTCAACGAGCAGTACTTC	CSAIDRGLNEQYF
TRBV2	-	once	TRBJ1-2	TGTGCCAGCAATCGAGAGACCGACCACTATGGCTACACCTTC	CASNRETDHYGYTF
TRBV7-6	TRBD2	-	TRBJ2-7	TGTGCCAGCAGCTTAGGCCCAGCGGGGCCCTACGAGCAGTACTTC	CASSLGPAGPYEQYF
TRBV7-8	-	-	TRBJ1-5	TGTGCCAGCAGCCGGACCCTCCTCCAGCCCCAGCATTTT	CASSRTLLQPQHF
TRBV6-2/TRBV6-3	-	few	TRBJ2-3	TGTGCCAGCAGTTATAGTGATACGCAGTATTTT	CASSYSDTQYF
TRBV19	-	-	TRBJ1-5	TGTGCCAGTAGTATAGAGGGGAGGGGGAGCAATCAGCCCCAGCATTTT	CASSIEGRGSNQPQHF
TRBV6-5	TRBD1	-	TRBJ1-5	TGTGCCAGCGGGCCAGGGGGATGGAAGCCCCAGCATTTT	CASGPGGWKPQHF
TRBV5-1	-	-	TRBJ2-3	TGCGCCAGCAGCTTATTGAGGGCAGCTAGCACAGATACGCAGTATTTT	CASSLLRAASTDTQYF
TRBV6-1	TRBD1	-	TRBJ1-5	TGTGCCAGCAGTGAAGGGGGACAGTATAGCAATCAGCCCCAGCATTTT	CASSEGGQYSNQPQHF
TRBV30	-	-	TRBJ1-2	TGTGCCTGGACCCCAACAGGCTCCTATGGCTACACCTTC	CAWTPTGSYGYTF
TRBV11-1	-	-	TRBJ2-1	TGTGCCAGCAGCTTCGGGGTGGTTGTCTACAATGAGCAGTTCTTC	CASSFGVVVYNEQFF
TRBV19	TRBD1	-	TRBJ1-1	TGTGCCGCACGGGACAGGGATATGAACACTGAAGCTTTCTTT	CAARDRDMNTEAFF
TRBV19	-	-	TRBJ1-2	TGTGCCAGTAGTATAGGTTCTAACTATGGCTACACCTTC	CASSIGSNYGYTF
TRBV10-3	-	-	TRBJ2-3	TGTGCCATCGAGGCAGGGGAAACAGATACGCAGTATTTT	CAIEAGETDTQYF
TRBV19	TRBD1	-	TRBJ1-1	TGTGCCAGTAGTACCGATCGAAGGACAGGGGTGGCTTTCTTT	CASSTDRRTGVAFF
TRBV24-1	TRBD1	-	TRBJ1-1	TGTGCCACCTCCGGGACAGGGAACACTGAAGCTTTCTTT	CATSGTGNTEAFF
TRBV4-1	-	once	TRBJ1-5	TGCGCCAGCAGCCAGGCGGAACAGGGAGGACTAGGTCAGCCCCAGCATTTT	CASSQAEQGGLGQPQHF
TRBV19	-	once	TRBJ2-7	TGTGCCAGTAGTACAGTCATAGGGCCCGTCGAGCAGTACTTC	CASSTVIGPVEQYF
TRBV4-1	-	once	TRBJ1-1	TGCGCCAGCAGCCAAATGACGGGGATCCCTGAAGCTTTCTTT	CASSQMTGIPEAFF
TRBV30	TRBD2	-	TRBJ2-1	TGTGCCTCCCGCCCTAGCGGTCTAGGTGAGCAGTTCTTC	CASRPSGLGEQFF
TRBV7-2	-	-	TRBJ2-3	TGTGCCAGCAGCTTAAGACGGGGGGCCGGAGATACGCAGTATTTT	CASSLRRGAGDTQYF
TRBV7-6	TRBD2	-	TRBJ2-3	TGTGCCAGCAGCTTAGGGGCTAGCGGGACCACAGATACGCAGTATTTT	CASSLGASGTTDTQYF
TRBV19	-	-	TRBJ1-3	TGTGCCAGTAGAAAGACAGCCTCCTCTGGAAACACCATATATTTT	CASRKTASSGNTIYF
TRBV5-1	-	-	TRBJ2-1	TGCGCCAGCAGCTTGGTTTCTAGACTGGACAATGAGCAGTTCTTC	CASSLVSRLDNEQFF
TRBV5-6	TRBD1	-	TRBJ1-2	TGTGCCAGCAGCTTGACAGGGGCCCCCCACTACTATGGCTACACCTTC	CASSLTGAPHYYGYTF
TRBV9	-	few	TRBJ2-5	TGTGCCAGCAGCGTAGCAGGGGATCACCAAGAGACCCAGTACTTC	CASSVAGDHQETQYF
TRBV7-9	-	-	TRBJ2-7	TGTGCCAGCAGCTTAGTATTCTCGGGAGCTAACGAGCAGTACTTC	CASSLVFSGANEQYF
TRBV3-1/TRBV3-2	TRBD1	few	TRBJ1-6	TGTGCCAGCAGCCAAGAAGGACAGGTTTGGTCACCCCTCCACTTT	CASSQEGQVWSPLHF
TRBV7-2	TRBD1	-	TRBJ1-1	TGTGCCAGCAGCGAGGACAGGGGGTGGTATACGAGCACTGAAGCTTTCTTT	CASSEDRGWYTSTEAFF
TRBV19	-	once	TRBJ1-5	TGTGCCAGTAGTCCTAGACAGCCTAGCAATCAGCCCCAGCATTTT	CASSPRQPSNQPQHF
TRBV7-2	-	-	TRBJ2-3	TGTGCCAGCAGCTTAGCGGTCCCTAGAAGCACAGATACGCAGTATTTT	CASSLAVPRSTDTQYF
TRBV7-9	-	-	TRBJ1-2	TGTGCCAGCAGCCCGACTGGGCTGGGCTATGGCTACACCTTC	CASSPTGLGYGYTF
TRBV2	-	-	TRBJ2-1	TGTGCCAGCAGTGAGGGGGCCGATAGTGAGCAGTTCTTC	CASSEGADSEQFF